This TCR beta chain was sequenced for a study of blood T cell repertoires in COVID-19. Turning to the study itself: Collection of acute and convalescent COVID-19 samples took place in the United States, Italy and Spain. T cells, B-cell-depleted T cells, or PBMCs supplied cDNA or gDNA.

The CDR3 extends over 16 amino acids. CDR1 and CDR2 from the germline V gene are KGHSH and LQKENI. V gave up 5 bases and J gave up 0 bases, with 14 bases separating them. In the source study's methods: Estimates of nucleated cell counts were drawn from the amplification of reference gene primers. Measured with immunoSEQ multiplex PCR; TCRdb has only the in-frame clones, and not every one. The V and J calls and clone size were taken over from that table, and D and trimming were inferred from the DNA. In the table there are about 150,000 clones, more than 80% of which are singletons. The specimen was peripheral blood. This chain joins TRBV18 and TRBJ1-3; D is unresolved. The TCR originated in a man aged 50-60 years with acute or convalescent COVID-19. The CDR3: CASSAGSWGSGNTIYF. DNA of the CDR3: TGTGCCAGCTCAGCGGGCTCCTGGGGCTCTGGAAACACCATATATTTT.